The 7 T cell receptor beta chains given below trace back to one sample, sequenced in a study of T cell repertoires in cytomegalovirus infection. TCRdb redid the calling of the reads with MiXCR, one entry per CDR3 protein. This sample has about 200,000 distinct CDR3 sequences; 8.5% to 10% occur once, and the top ten carry about 4.6%. Sequencing was done on a sample of PBMCs. The origin of the receptors is a human donor in good health (CMV status not recorded). Some clones in this sample may be carry-over from other donors' samples.

In its sample, this clonotype was seen many times. This chain links TRBV12-3 or TRBV12-4 with TRBJ1-2, with 8 bases identical to TRBD1. V lost 6 bases to trimming and J lost 6 bases; unmatched junction nucleotides: 9. The CDR3 covers 14 residues. The CDR3 loop reads CASRPTGAGDGYTF. DNA of the CDR3: TGTGCCAGCAGACCGACAGGGGCAGGTGATGGCTACACCTTC.

This clonotype was counted many times. The rearrangement links TRBV5-6 to TRBJ1-1; possible D gene TRBD1, 5 bases. CDR3 length: 14 amino acids. V was clipped by 4 bases and J by 1 base, with 11 bases between them. Germline CDR1 SGHDT, CDR2 YYEEEE. The chain's CDR3 is CASSPGTRNTEAFF. In DNA, the CDR3 is TGTGCCAGCAGCCCCGGGACGAGGAACACTGAAGCTTTCTTT.

In its sample, this clonotype was seen many times. The rearrangement links TRBV28 to TRBJ1-5, with TRBD1 as a possible D gene (5 bases). V was shortened by 1 base and J by 1 base, with 14 bases between the two germline ends. CDR3 size: 17 residues. CDR1 is MDHEN, CDR2 SYDVKM, per germline. Here the CDR3 DNA reads TGTGCCAGCAGTTTATATCATTGGGGGGGAAGCAATCAGCCCCAGCATTTT. Its translation is CASSLYHWGGSNQPQHF.

This clonotype was seen repeatedly, ten times or more. This chain uses TRBV3-1 with TRBJ2-7, with D possibly being TRBD2 (6 bases). CDR3 size: 17 residues. Trimming removed 0 bases at V and 0 bases at J, with 15 bases between. The germline V gene encodes CDR1 LGHDT and CDR2 YNNKEL (reference sequence). The CDR3 reads CASSQDGAAGYSYEQYF. CDR3 coding DNA: TGTGCCAGCAGCCAAGATGGAGCCGCGGGATACTCCTACGAGCAGTACTTC.

This clonotype was detected many times. The gene calls are TRBV7-9 and TRBJ2-7; D may be TRBD1 or TRBD2 (6 bases each). Germline CDR1 is SEHNR and CDR2 is FQNEAQ (reference sequence). The V gene lost 2 bases and the J gene lost 5 bases, with 10 bases spanning the gap. The CDR3 contains 13 residues. The CDR3 region has the DNA TGTGCCAGCAGCTTATCCGGGGGCAACGAGCAGTACTTC. This sequence encodes CASSLSGGNEQYF.

This clonotype was counted between two and nine times. CDR3 sequence (DNA): TGTGCCAGCAGCTTATCCCCCCGCGTGGGGTTAGGAGGCTACACCTTC. Residues: CASSLSPRVGLGGYTF. This chain links TRBV11-2 with TRBJ1-2; D is undetermined. The ends were cut back, 2 bases at V and 8 bases at J, with 21 bases in the middle. Germline V CDR1 and CDR2: SGHAT, FQNNGV. The CDR3 runs to 16 residues.

The chain employs TRBV28 and TRBJ2-3, with D unresolved. Germline values: CDR1 MDHEN, CDR2 SYDVKM. This CDR3 region has 13 residues. The V gene lost 5 bases and the J gene lost 3 bases, with 9 bases spanning the gap. The chain's CDR3 is CASSLPPTDTQYF. The CDR3 DNA follows: TGTGCCAGCAGTCTCCCGCCTACAGATACGCAGTATTTT.